A single sample gave rise to the 15 T cell receptor beta chains below, sequenced in a study of cytomegalovirus exposure and HLA in healthy donors. The PCR used 60 Vbeta and 13 Jbeta primers. The table came from immunoSEQ multiplex PCR; TCRdb's copy has only in-frame clones and leaves some out. This sample has approximately 77,000 clones; roughly 82% occur once, and the top ten carry about an eighth. Sequenced material: PBMCs. These receptors originate from a male donor in good health and CMV-seropositive.

V usage is TRBV30 and J usage is TRBJ1-4; D is perhaps TRBD1 (5 bases). There are 13 residues in the CDR3. Germline V gives CDR1 GTSNPN, CDR2 SVGIG (reference sequence). V lost 5 bases to trimming and J lost 5 bases, with 12 bases between them. The CDR3 reads CAWEGRGNEKLFF. CDR3 coding DNA: TGTGCCTGGGAAGGAAGGGGAAATGAAAAACTGTTTTTT.

This chain links TRBV29-1 with TRBJ2-3; D gene ambiguous. V shed 2 bases and J shed 4 bases, with 7 bases lying between them. There are 12 residues in the CDR3. Germline V CDR1 and CDR2: SQVTM, ANQGSEA. This chain's CDR3 is CSVEPLADTQYF. CDR3 nucleotides: TGCAGCGTTGAACCGCTAGCAGATACGCAGTATTTT.

V is TRBV4-1 and J is TRBJ2-2; D is ambiguous. V was pared by 0 bases and J by 4 bases, with 9 bases between. This CDR3 has 15 amino acids. Germline V CDR1 and CDR2: MGHRA, YSYEKL. CDR3 sequence reads: CASSQEPTSTGELFF. The CDR3, as DNA: TGCGCCAGCAGCCAAGAACCCACATCCACCGGGGAGCTGTTTTTT.

This clone was seen just once. The chain combines TRBV7-2 with TRBJ2-1; 11 bases fit TRBD2. V lost 3 bases to trimming and J lost 5 bases; unmatched junction nucleotides: 3. Per germline, CDR1 SGHTA and CDR2 FQGNSA. The CDR3 sequence is 15 residues long. The CDR3, as DNA: TGTGCCAGCAGCTTCGGGACTAGCGGACACAATGAGCAGTTCTTC. It translates to CASSFGTSGHNEQFF.

The genes are TRBV7-2 and TRBJ2-2; 7 bases match TRBD1. This CDR3 region has 15 residues. Trimming took 5 bases from V and 4 from J; bases not matched to a gene: 7. The germline CDR1 and CDR2 sequences are SGHTA and FQGNSA. The CDR3 DNA reads TGTGCCAGCAGCACCCAGGGACAGATCACCGGGGAGCTGTTTTTT. Protein sequence: CASSTQGQITGELFF.

This clone was counted a few times. The CDR3 loop reads CASSLGGGPLHF. The CDR3 DNA reads as TGTGCCAGCAGCCTCGGCGGGGGACCCCTCCACTTT. The gene calls are TRBV5-4 and TRBJ1-6, with D possibly TRBD1 on 5 matching bases. Germline-derived CDR1 and CDR2 are SGHNT and YYREEE (reference sequence). V lost 4 bases and J lost 12, with 11 bases in between. CDR3 length: 12 residues.

The chain carries TRBV7-9 and TRBJ2-3, with a weak D call TRBD1 (5 bases). The CDR3 covers 13 residues. The ends were cut back, 5 bases at V and 5 bases at J, with 11 bases in the middle. Germline V CDR1 and CDR2: SEHNR, FQNEAQ (reference sequence). Here the CDR3 reads CASSAGRGDTQYF. In DNA form, the CDR3 reads TGTGCCAGCAGCGCCGGTAGGGGAGATACGCAGTATTTT.

This chain connects TRBV7-2 to TRBJ2-7; D may be TRBD2 (6 bases). The V gene lost 6 bases and the J gene lost 2 bases, with 14 bases spanning the gap. Germline V gene lookup returns CDR1 SGHTA and CDR2 FQGNSA. This CDR3 has 14 amino acids. CDR3 DNA sequence: TGTGCCAGCAGTCGTAGCGGCCTAACCTACGAGCAGTACTTC. It is translated as CASSRSGLTYEQYF.

The chain recombines TRBV4-3 with TRBJ1-5, with TRBD1 as a possible D gene (5 bases). The CDR3 totals 18 residues. With 3 bases removed from V and 0 bases from J, the gap between germline ends came to 18 bases. The germline V gene has CDR1 LGHNA and CDR2 YSLEER. In nucleotides, the CDR3 is TGCGCCAGCAGCCAGGCCCGGGGGGGGAGCAATAGCAATCAGCCCCAGCATTTT. As protein: CASSQARGGSNSNQPQHF.

V and J are TRBV9 and TRBJ1-1, with TRBD1 as a possible D gene (6 bases). V was clipped by 4 bases and J by 4 bases, with 11 bases between them. This CDR3 region has 13 residues. From germline, CDR1 is SGDLS and CDR2 YYNGEE. The CDR3 DNA is TGTGCCAGCAGCTTGGGGACAAGCACTGAAGCTTTCTTT. This translates into CASSLGTSTEAFF.

The chain combines TRBV7-3 with TRBJ2-7; TRBD2 agrees at 11 bases. Germline CDR1 is SGHTA and CDR2 is FQGTGA. This CDR3 spans 18 amino acids. The V gene end was trimmed by 0 bases and the J gene end by 0 bases; junction bases not matched to a gene: 7. The CDR3 is CASSLTGTTSGSSYEQYF. For the CDR3, the DNA is TGTGCCAGCAGCTTAACGGGCACTACTAGCGGGAGCTCCTACGAGCAGTACTTC.

V is TRBV4-2 and J is TRBJ1-4; D gene ambiguous. This CDR3 is 16 amino acids long. Trimming pared 1 base from V and 3 bases from J, leaving 12 bases between. CDR1 LGHNA and CDR2 YNFKEQ come from the germline V gene. The CDR3 loop is CASSQGNNGANEKLFF. The DNA for the CDR3 is TGTGCCAGCAGCCAAGGGAATAACGGGGCTAATGAAAAACTGTTTTTT.

The CDR3 nucleotides read TGTGCCAGCAGCTTATTGGTCAGGGGCCTTAACACTGAAGCTTTCTTT. It encodes CASSLLVRGLNTEAFF. The chain couples TRBV7-8 to TRBJ1-1, with D tentatively TRBD1 (6 bases). Germline V gene lookup returns CDR1 SGHVS and CDR2 FQNEAQ. The CDR3 contains 16 residues. Trimming took off 2 bases at V and 2 bases at J, with 15 bases between the two ends.

The gene calls are TRBV18 and TRBJ2-2, with D perhaps matching TRBD2 (6 bases). The ends were cut back, 4 bases at V and 0 bases at J, with 12 bases in the middle. Germline CDR1 and CDR2: KGHSH and LQKENI. The CDR3 is 16 residues long. CDR3 DNA: TGTGCCAGCTCACTAACTAGCAATTCGAACACCGGGGAGCTGTTTTTT. Translation gives CASSLTSNSNTGELFF.

The CDR3 is CASSLGLAGENEQFF. CDR3 DNA: TGCGCCAGCAGCTTGGGACTAGCGGGAGAAAATGAGCAGTTCTTC. The chain employs TRBV5-1 and TRBJ2-1; 12 positions agree with TRBD2. J gave up 7 bases and V 0 bases, and 2 bases lay outside the gene matches. The CDR3 is 15 amino acids. Germline CDR1 is SGHRS and CDR2 is YFSETQ.